This is a list of T cell receptor beta chains from one sample in a study of blood T cell repertoires in COVID-19. Sequencing was performed with immunoSEQ multiplex PCR; in TCRdb, only in-frame clones are kept and a portion is missing. The sample includes some 100,000 clones, 80% of them seen just once. Sample: peripheral blood. The receptors come from a man in his 70s with active or convalescent COVID-19. Both conserved end residues are part of each CDR3. Each record gives: V gene, D gene, clone size, J gene, CDR3 protein, CDR3 DNA. D genes are given only for firm matches. Not all rows give a size; the values are once, few, many and, for expanded clones, a class.

>TRBV9|NA|NA|TRBJ2-1
CASSPYGQEGTNEQFF
TGTGCCAGCAGCCCCTACGGACAGGAGGGCACGAATGAGCAGTTCTTC
>TRBV9|NA|once|TRBJ1-6
CASSGRQSNSPLHF
TGTGCCAGCAGCGGAAGACAGTCTAATTCACCCCTCCACTTT
>TRBV24-1|TRBD1|NA|TRBJ2-7
CATSGGQGFHEQYF
TGTGCCACCAGTGGTGGACAGGGGTTCCACGAGCAGTACTTC
>TRBV6-2/TRBV6-3|TRBD2|NA|TRBJ2-2
CASSPSGLWNTGELFF
TGTGCCAGCAGCCCTAGCGGGCTCTGGAACACCGGGGAGCTGTTTTTT
>TRBV30|NA|NA|TRBJ1-2
CAWTQLEGILAYGYTF
TGTGCCTGGACCCAATTGGAGGGGATCCTAGCCTATGGCTACACCTTC
>TRBV7-2|TRBD2|NA|TRBJ2-3
CASSLAGGGLLSAQYF
TGTGCCAGCAGCTTAGCCGGCGGGGGATTACTCAGCGCGCAGTATTTT
>TRBV10-1|NA|NA|TRBJ2-3
CAGGTKNTDTQYF
TGCGCCGGGGGGACGAAGAACACAGATACGCAGTATTTT
>TRBV5-1|TRBD1|NA|TRBJ2-3
CASSTTGGSNTDTQYF
TGCGCCAGCAGTACCACAGGGGGCTCAAACACAGATACGCAGTATTTT
>TRBV27|TRBD1|NA|TRBJ1-1
CASSSGQGGAGTEAFF
TGTGCCAGCAGTTCCGGACAGGGCGGCGCCGGAACTGAAGCTTTCTTT
>TRBV6-7|TRBD2|few|TRBJ2-7
CASSYSSEREAYEQYF
TGTGCCAGCAGTTACTCTTCAGAGCGGGAGGCCTACGAGCAGTACTTC
>TRBV5-1|NA|NA|TRBJ2-3
CASSGGTFRSTDTQYF
TGCGCCAGCAGTGGGGGGACTTTTAGATCCACAGATACGCAGTATTTT
>TRBV6-4|TRBD2|NA|TRBJ2-3
CASSDGGSGADTQYF
TGTGCCAGCAGTGACGGCGGGAGCGGCGCAGATACGCAGTATTTT
>TRBV4-2|NA|NA|TRBJ1-1
CASSDRPNTEAFF
TGTGCCAGCAGTGACAGGCCGAACACTGAAGCTTTCTTT
>TRBV11-2|TRBD1|NA|TRBJ2-1
CASIYTQGLDNEQFF
TGTGCCAGCATCTATACACAGGGGTTGGACAATGAGCAGTTCTTC
>TRBV20-1|TRBD1|NA|TRBJ2-3
CSASLGQGGTDTQYF
TGCAGTGCTAGTCTCGGCCAGGGGGGCACAGATACGCAGTATTTT